This T cell receptor beta chain was sequenced for a study of neurological immune-mediated disorders. TCRdb passed the 5' RACE reads through MiXCR, listing each CDR3 protein once. The data contain some 120,000 distinct CDR3 sequences, roughly 3.2% of them singletons. This clonotype occurred many times. After removal of 5 bases from V and 1 base from J, the junction contained 7 bases not matched to a gene. Looked up from germline, CDR1 is SEHNR and CDR2 is FQNEAQ (reference sequence). This CDR3 contains 15 residues. Sequencing was performed on PBMCs. V is TRBV7-9 and J is TRBJ1-1, with 7 bases fitting TRBD1. This clonotype was obtained from a woman in her twenties or thirties with multiple sclerosis. Here the CDR3 reads CASSKVQGTNTEAFF. The CDR3 DNA follows: TGTGCCAGCAGCAAGGTACAGGGGACGAACACTGAAGCTTTCTTT.